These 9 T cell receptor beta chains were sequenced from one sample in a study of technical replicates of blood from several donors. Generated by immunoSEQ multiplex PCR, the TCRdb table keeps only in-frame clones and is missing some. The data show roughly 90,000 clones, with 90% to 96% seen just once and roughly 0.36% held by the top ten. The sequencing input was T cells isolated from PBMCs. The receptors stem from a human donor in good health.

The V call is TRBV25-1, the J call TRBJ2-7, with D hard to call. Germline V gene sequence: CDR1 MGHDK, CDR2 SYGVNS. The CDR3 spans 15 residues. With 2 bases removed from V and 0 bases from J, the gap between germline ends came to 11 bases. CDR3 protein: CASSEKKRPSYEQYF. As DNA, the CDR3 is TGTGCCAGCAGTGAAAAGAAGCGCCCCTCCTACGAGCAGTACTTC.

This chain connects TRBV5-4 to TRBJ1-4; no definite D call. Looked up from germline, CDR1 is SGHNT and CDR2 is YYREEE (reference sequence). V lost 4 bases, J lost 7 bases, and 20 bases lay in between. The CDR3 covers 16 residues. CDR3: CASSRGETAGGEKLFF. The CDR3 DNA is TGTGCCAGCAGCCGAGGAGAGACCGCGGGAGGTGAAAAACTGTTTTTT.

CDR3 loop: CASSRLAGGYEQYF. CDR3 bases: TGTGCCAGCAGTAGACTAGCGGGAGGCTACGAGCAGTACTTC. The chain uses TRBV6-6 and TRBJ2-7; 13 bases are a match to TRBD2. This CDR3 contains 14 residues. In germline, CDR1 is MNHNY, CDR2 SVGAGI (reference sequence). With 5 bases clipped from V and 3 bases from J, the junction kept 1 base outside the gene matches.

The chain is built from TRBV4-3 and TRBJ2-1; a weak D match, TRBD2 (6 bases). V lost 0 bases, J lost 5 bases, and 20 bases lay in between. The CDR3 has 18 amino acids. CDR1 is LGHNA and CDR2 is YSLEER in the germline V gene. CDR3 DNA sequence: TGCGCCAGCAGCCAAGATGAGGAGGCGAGGCTAGCGAACAATGAGCAGTTCTTC. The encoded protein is CASSQDEEARLANNEQFF.

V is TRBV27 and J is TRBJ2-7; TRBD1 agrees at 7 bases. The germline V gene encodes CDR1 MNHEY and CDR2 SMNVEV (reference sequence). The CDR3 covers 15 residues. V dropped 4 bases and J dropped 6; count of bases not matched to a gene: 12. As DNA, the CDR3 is TGTGCCAGCAGTTCCGAACAGGGGATTCCGCGCGAGCAGTACTTC. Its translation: CASSSEQGIPREQYF.

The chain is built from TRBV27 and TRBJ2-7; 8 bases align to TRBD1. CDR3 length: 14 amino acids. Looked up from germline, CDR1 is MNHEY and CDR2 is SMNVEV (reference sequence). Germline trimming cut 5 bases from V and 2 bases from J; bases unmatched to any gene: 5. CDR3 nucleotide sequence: TGTGCCAGCAGTCAGACAGGGGCGGCCTACGAGCAGTACTTC. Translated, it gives CASSQTGAAYEQYF.

The CDR3 DNA follows: TGTGCCAGCAGTTTTTTTCAGGGCGTACGGAAGGATGAGCAGTTCTTC. It yields the protein CASSFFQGVRKDEQFF. The V call is TRBV28, the J call TRBJ2-1, with D perhaps matching TRBD1 (5 bases). Germline assignment: CDR1 MDHEN and CDR2 SYDVKM. The CDR3 runs to 16 residues. The V gene lost 3 bases and the J gene lost 8 bases, with 20 bases spanning the gap.

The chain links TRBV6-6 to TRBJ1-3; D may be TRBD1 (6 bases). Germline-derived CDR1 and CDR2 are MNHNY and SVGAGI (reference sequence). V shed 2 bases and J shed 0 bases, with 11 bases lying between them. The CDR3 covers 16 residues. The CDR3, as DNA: TGTGCCAGCAGTTACCCTGGACAGATCTCTGGAAACACCATATATTTT. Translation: CASSYPGQISGNTIYF.

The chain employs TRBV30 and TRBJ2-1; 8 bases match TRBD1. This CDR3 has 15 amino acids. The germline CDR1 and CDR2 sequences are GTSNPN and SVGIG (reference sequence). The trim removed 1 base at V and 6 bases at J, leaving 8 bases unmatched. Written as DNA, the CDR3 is TGTGCCTGGAGTGCCTTGGACAGGGACGTCAATGAGCAGTTCTTC. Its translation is CAWSALDRDVNEQFF.